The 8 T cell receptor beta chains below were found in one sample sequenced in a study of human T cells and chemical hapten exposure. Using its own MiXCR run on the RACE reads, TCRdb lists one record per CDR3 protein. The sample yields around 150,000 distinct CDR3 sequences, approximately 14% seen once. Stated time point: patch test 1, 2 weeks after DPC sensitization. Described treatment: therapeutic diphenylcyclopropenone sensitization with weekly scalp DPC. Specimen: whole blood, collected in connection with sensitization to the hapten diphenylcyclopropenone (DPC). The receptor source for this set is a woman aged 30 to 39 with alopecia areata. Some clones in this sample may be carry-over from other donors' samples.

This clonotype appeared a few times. The CDR3 here is CASSPTTPSGGGTDTQYF. CDR3 nucleotides: TGTGCCAGTAGTCCTACCACACCTAGCGGGGGCGGAACAGATACGCAGTATTTT. This rearrangement joins TRBV19 to TRBJ2-3; 10 bases align to TRBD2. CDR3 length: 18 residues. Germline trimming cut 5 bases from V and 3 bases from J; bases unmatched to any gene: 14. Germline V lookup: CDR1 LNHDA, CDR2 SQIVND (reference sequence).

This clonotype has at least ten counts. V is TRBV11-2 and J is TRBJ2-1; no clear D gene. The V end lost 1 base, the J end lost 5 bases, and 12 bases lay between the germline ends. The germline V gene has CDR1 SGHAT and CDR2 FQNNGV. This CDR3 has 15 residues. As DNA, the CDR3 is TGTGCCAGCAGCTTAGGGCTCAGGAGCGACAATGAGCAGTTCTTC. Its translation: CASSLGLRSDNEQFF. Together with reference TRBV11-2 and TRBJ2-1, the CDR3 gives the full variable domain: EAGVAQSPRYKIIEKRQSVAFWCNPISGHATLYWYQQILGQGPKLLIQFQNNGVVDDSQLPKDRFSAERLKGVDSTLKIQPAKLEDSAVYLCASSLGLRSDNEQFFGPGTRLTVL.

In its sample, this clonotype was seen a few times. The CDR3 protein is CASSSLQGADEKLFF. DNA of the CDR3: TGTGCCAGCAGCTCACTCCAGGGGGCGGATGAAAAACTGTTTTTT. V is TRBV7-9 and J is TRBJ1-4; 8 positions match TRBD1. The CDR3 has 15 amino acids. Germline CDR1 and CDR2: SEHNR and FQNEAQ (reference sequence). V lost 4 bases, J lost 6 bases, and 7 bases stayed unmatched.

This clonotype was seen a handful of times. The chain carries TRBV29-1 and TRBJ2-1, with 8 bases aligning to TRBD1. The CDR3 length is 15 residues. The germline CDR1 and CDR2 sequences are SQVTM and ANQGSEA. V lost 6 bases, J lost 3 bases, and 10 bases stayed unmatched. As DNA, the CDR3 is TGCAGCGTCGTCTCCGGGACAGGCAACTACAATGAGCAGTTCTTC. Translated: CSVVSGTGNYNEQFF.

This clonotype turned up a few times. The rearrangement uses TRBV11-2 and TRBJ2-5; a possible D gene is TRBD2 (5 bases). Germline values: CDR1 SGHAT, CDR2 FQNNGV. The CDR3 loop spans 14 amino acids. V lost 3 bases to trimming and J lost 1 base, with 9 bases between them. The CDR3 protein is CASSFAGIQETQYF. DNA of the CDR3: TGTGCCAGCAGCTTCGCCGGGATCCAAGAGACCCAGTACTTC.

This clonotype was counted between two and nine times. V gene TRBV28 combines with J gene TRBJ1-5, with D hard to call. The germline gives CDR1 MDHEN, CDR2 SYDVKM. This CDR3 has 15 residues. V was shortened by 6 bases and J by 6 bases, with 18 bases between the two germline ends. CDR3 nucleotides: TGTGCCAGCAGCACAAGGAGGGTCAGCGGTCAGCCCCAGCATTTT. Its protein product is CASSTRRVSGQPQHF.

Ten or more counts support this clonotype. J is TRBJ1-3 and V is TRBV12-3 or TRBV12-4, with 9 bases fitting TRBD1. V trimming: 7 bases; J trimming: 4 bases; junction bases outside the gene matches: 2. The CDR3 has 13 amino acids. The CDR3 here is CASIGTGGNTIYF. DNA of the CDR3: TGTGCCAGCATTGGGACAGGGGGAAACACCATATATTTT.

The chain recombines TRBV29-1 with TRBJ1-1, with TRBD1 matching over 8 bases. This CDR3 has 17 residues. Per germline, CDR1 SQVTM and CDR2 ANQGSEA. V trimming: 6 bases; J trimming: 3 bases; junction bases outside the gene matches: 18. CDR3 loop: CSVGSTINQGADTEAFF. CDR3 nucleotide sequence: TGCAGCGTCGGAAGTACCATAAACCAGGGGGCGGACACTGAAGCTTTCTTT.